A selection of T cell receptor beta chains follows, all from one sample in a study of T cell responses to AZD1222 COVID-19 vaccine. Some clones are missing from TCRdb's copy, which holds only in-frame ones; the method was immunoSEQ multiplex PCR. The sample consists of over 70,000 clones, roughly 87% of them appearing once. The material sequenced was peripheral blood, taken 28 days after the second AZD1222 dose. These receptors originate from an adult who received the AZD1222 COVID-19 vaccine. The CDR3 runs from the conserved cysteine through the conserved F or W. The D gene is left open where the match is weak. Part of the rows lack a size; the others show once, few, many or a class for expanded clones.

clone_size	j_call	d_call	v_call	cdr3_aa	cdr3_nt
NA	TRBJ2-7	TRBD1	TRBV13	CASSRRDSYYEQYF	TGTGCCAGCAGCAGAAGGGACAGCTACTACGAGCAGTACTTC
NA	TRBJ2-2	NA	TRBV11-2	CASSLQAKNTGELFF	TGTGCCAGCAGCTTACAGGCAAAGAACACCGGGGAGCTGTTTTTT
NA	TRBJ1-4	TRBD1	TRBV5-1	CASSPRMDRGEEKLFF	TGCGCCAGCAGCCCGAGAATGGACAGGGGTGAGGAAAAACTGTTTTTT
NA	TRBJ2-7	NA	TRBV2	CASSERDILSYEQYF	TGTGCCAGCAGTGAAAGGGACATCCTCTCCTACGAGCAGTACTTC
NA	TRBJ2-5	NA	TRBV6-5	CASSSHRDIQETQYF	TGTGCCAGCAGTTCGCACCGGGACATCCAAGAGACCCAGTACTTC
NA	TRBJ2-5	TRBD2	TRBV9	CASSLAGGNQETQYF	TGTGCCAGCAGCTTAGCGGGGGGTAACCAAGAGACCCAGTACTTC
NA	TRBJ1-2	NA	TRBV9	CASSVVTGNRYTF	TGTGCCAGCAGCGTAGTTACAGGGAATCGCTACACCTTC
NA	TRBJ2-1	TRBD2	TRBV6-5	CASTAGGYNEQFF	TGTGCCAGCACCGCGGGGGGCTACAATGAGCAGTTCTTC
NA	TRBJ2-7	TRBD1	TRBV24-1	CATDAGTGSYEQYF	TGTGCCACCGATGCCGGGACAGGGTCCTACGAGCAGTACTTC
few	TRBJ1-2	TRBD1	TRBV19	CASRARTGGEEDYGYTF	TGTGCCAGTAGAGCCCGGACAGGGGGTGAGGAGGACTATGGCTACACCTTC
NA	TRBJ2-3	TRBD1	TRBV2	CASSAGQGSDTQYF	TGTGCCAGCAGTGCGGGACAGGGCTCAGATACGCAGTATTTT
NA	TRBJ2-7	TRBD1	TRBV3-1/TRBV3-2	CASSQDLGQGYEQYF	TGTGCCAGCAGCCAAGATTTAGGACAGGGCTACGAGCAGTACTTC
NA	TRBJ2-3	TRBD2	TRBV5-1	CASSLSGGGVTDTQYF	TGCGCCAGCAGCTTGTCGGGCGGGGGGGTCACAGATACGCAGTATTTT
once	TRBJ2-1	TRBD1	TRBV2	CASSEIRTGNEQFF	TGTGCCAGCAGTGAGATAAGGACAGGCAATGAGCAGTTCTTC
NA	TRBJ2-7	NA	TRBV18	CASSPQTGYEQYF	TGTGCCAGCTCACCACAGACGGGCTACGAGCAGTACTTC
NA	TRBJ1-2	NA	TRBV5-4	CASSLQGSNYGYTF	TGTGCCAGCAGCTTGCAGGGTTCGAACTATGGCTACACCTTC
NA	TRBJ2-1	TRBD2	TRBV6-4	CASSDSQRGPNEQFF	TGTGCCAGCAGTGACTCTCAGCGGGGGCCGAATGAGCAGTTCTTC
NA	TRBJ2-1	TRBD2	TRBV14	CASSLDRTSVYNEQFF	TGTGCCAGCAGCCTAGACCGGACTAGCGTCTACAATGAGCAGTTCTTC
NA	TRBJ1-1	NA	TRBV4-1	CASSPRGRTEAFF	TGCGCCAGCAGCCCCAGGGGAAGAACTGAAGCTTTCTTT
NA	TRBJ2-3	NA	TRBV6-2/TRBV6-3	CASSPTEVTDTQYF	TGTGCCAGCAGCCCGACAGAAGTCACAGATACGCAGTATTTT
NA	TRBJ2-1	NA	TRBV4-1	CASSLAWYNEQFF	TGCGCCAGCAGCCTCGCTTGGTACAATGAGCAGTTCTTC
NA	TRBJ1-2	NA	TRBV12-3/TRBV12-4	CASSLDRVGYTF	TGTGCCAGCAGTTTAGACAGGGTGGGCTACACCTTC
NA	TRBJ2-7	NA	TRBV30	CAWSVGGTEQYF	TGTGCCTGGAGTGTCGGGGGAACCGAGCAGTACTTC
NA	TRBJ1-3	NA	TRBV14	CASSQDWGAPGNTIYF	TGTGCCAGCAGCCAAGATTGGGGAGCTCCTGGAAACACCATATATTTT
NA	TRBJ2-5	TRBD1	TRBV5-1	CASSLEGQRETQYF	TGCGCCAGCAGCTTGGAGGGACAGAGGGAGACCCAGTACTTC
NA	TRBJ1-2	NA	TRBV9	CASSVEGQPSNYGYTF	TGTGCCAGCAGCGTAGAAGGACAGCCTTCTAACTATGGCTACACCTTC
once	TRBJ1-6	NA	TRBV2	CASSDPSSYNSPLHF	TGTGCCAGCAGTGACCCAAGCTCCTATAATTCACCCCTCCACTTT
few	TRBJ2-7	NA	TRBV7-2	CASSPKLRDAEQYF	TGTGCCAGCAGCCCCAAACTCAGGGATGCCGAGCAGTACTTC
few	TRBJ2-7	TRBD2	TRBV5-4	CASSLSGGNHEQYF	TGTGCCAGCAGCTTGAGCGGGGGGAACCACGAGCAGTACTTC
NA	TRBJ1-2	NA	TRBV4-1	CASSLHTRGAGGYTF	TGCGCCAGCAGCTTACACACTAGGGGCGCGGGTGGCTACACCTTC
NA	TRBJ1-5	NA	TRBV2	CASSGATTNQPQHF	TGTGCCAGCAGTGGGGCAACCACCAATCAGCCCCAGCATTTT
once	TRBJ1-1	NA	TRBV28	CASSTSPSMNTEAFF	TGTGCCAGCAGCACAAGTCCCTCTATGAACACTGAAGCTTTCTTT
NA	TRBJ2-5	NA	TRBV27	CASSLSVGRETQYF	TGTGCCAGCAGTTTATCCGTGGGTCGAGAGACCCAGTACTTC
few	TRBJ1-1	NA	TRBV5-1	CASSYTWDAGTEAFF	TGCGCCAGCAGCTATACCTGGGACGCGGGTACTGAAGCTTTCTTT
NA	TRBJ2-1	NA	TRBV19	CASSIGQESSYNEQFF	TGTGCCAGTAGTATAGGTCAGGAGAGCTCCTACAATGAGCAGTTCTTC
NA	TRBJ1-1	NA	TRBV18	CASSDSVNTEAFF	TGTGCCAGCTCGGACAGCGTGAACACTGAAGCTTTCTTT